The 13 T cell receptor beta chains reported below all come from one sample, sequenced in a study of T cells in pancreatic ductal adenocarcinoma. Surgery without prior neoadjuvant therapy was the treatment of the selected pancreatic ductal adenocarcinoma patients. Sequencing used immunoSEQ multiplex PCR; TCRdb keeps in-frame clones, though not all of them. The table records more than 85,000 clones, about 96% of them present only once. Specimen: PBMCs. All receptors derive from a human donor with pancreatic ductal adenocarcinoma.

The rearrangement links TRBV30 to TRBJ1-1; TRBD1 aligns across 11 bases. The CDR3 is 15 residues long. Germline CDR1 is GTSNPN and CDR2 is SVGIG (reference sequence). Unmatched junction bases numbered 4, after V lost 3 bases and J lost 1 base. The CDR3: CAWSGTGGENTEAFF. The CDR3 DNA reads TGTGCCTGGAGCGGGACAGGGGGTGAGAACACTGAAGCTTTCTTT.

This rearrangement joins TRBV6-1 to TRBJ1-2; 8 bases align to TRBD1. Germline-derived CDR1 and CDR2 are MNHNS and SASEGT. The CDR3 sequence is 15 residues long. V shed 7 bases, J shed 0 bases, and the junction held 7 bases outside the gene matches. CDR3 sequence (DNA): TGTGCCAGCAATAGGGACAGGCGAGCTAACTATGGCTACACCTTC. Translated: CASNRDRRANYGYTF.

This clone was counted a few times. In nucleotides, the CDR3 is TGTGCCAGCAGTGAAACGGGGGTCTATAGCAATCAGCCCCAGCATTTT. Translated, it gives CASSETGVYSNQPQHF. The chain employs TRBV6-1 and TRBJ1-5, with a weak D call TRBD1 (5 bases). Trimming left V 2 bases short and J 0 bases short, with 11 bases between. The CDR3 covers 16 residues. Germline-derived CDR1 and CDR2 are MNHNS and SASEGT.

The chain recombines TRBV7-8 with TRBJ1-1, with 7 bases identical to TRBD1. Looked up from germline, CDR1 is SGHVS and CDR2 is FQNEAQ. This CDR3 contains 15 residues. With 5 bases clipped from V and 3 bases from J, the junction kept 9 bases outside the gene matches. The DNA for the CDR3 is TGTGCCAGCAGCCCTGACAGGGTTTTGTACACTGAAGCTTTCTTT. This sequence encodes CASSPDRVLYTEAFF. Using reference TRBV7-8 and TRBJ1-1 for the parts outside the CDR3, the full variable domain is GAGVSQSPRYKVAKRGQDVALRCDPISGHVSLFWYQQALGQGPEFLTYFQNEAQLDKSGLPSDRFFAERPEGSVSTLKIQRTQQEDSAVYLCASSPDRVLYTEAFFGQGTRLTVV.

Only one count was recorded for this clone. The V and J genes are TRBV5-1 and TRBJ2-7, with 11 bases matching TRBD2. The CDR3 runs 15 residues. The V and J ends lost 4 bases and 2 bases, in that order; junction bases with no gene match: 5. Germline CDR1 reads SGHRS; CDR2 reads YFSETQ. The CDR3 nucleotides are TGCGCCAGCAGCCCCGGGACTAGCGGACCCTACGAGCAGTACTTC. The encoded protein is CASSPGTSGPYEQYF.

The chain joins TRBV5-4 to TRBJ2-3, with TRBD1 identical over 10 bases. V was clipped by 9 bases and J by 10 bases; unmatched bases: 14. This CDR3 is built from 14 residues. CDR1 is SGHNT, CDR2 YYREEE, per germline (reference sequence). The CDR3 reads CAIHRDRGSSAQYF. CDR3 nucleotide sequence: TGTGCCATCCACCGGGACAGGGGTTCTTCCGCGCAGTATTTT.

V gene TRBV25-1 combines with J gene TRBJ2-3, with D tentatively TRBD1 (6 bases). The V end was cut by 3 bases, the J end by 5 bases, with 12 bases between. The V gene's germline CDR1 is MGHDK and CDR2 SYGVNS. The CDR3 covers 14 residues. The CDR3 loop is CASSDRTVRDTQYF. DNA for the CDR3: TGTGCCAGCAGTGACCGGACAGTAAGAGATACGCAGTATTTT. The whole variable domain, remainder taken from reference TRBV25-1 and TRBJ2-3, is EADIYQTPRYLVIGTGKKITLECSQTMGHDKMYWYQQDPGMELHLIHYSYGVNSTEKGDLSSESTVSRIRTEHFPLTLESARPSHTSQYLCASSDRTVRDTQYFGPGTRLTVL.

CDR3 nucleotide sequence: TGCAGCGTTGAGGACTCTAGCACAGATACGCAGTATTTT. As protein: CSVEDSSTDTQYF. This chain uses TRBV29-1 with TRBJ2-3; tentative D call: TRBD2 (5 bases). The germline CDR1 and CDR2 sequences are SQVTM and ANQGSEA. The CDR3 is 13 amino acids. V gave up 3 bases and J gave up 0 bases, with 7 bases separating them.

The chain recombines TRBV28 with TRBJ2-1; D might be TRBD2 (6 bases). Per the germline V gene, CDR1 is MDHEN and CDR2 is SYDVKM. Trimming left V 4 bases short and J 5 bases short, with 18 bases between. The length of the CDR3 is 16 residues. CDR3 nucleotide sequence: TGTGCCAGCAGTTCCTGGGACTCCGGGGATCACAATGAGCAGTTCTTC. Translated: CASSSWDSGDHNEQFF.

This rearrangement joins TRBV5-1 to TRBJ2-3, with a tentative D call TRBD2 (5 bases). Deletions cut 0 bases from V and 0 bases from J, with 14 bases between. The CDR3 extends over 17 amino acids. Germline-derived CDR1 and CDR2 are SGHRS and YFSETQ. CDR3 in amino acids: CASSLGRLIASTDTQYF. Written as DNA, the CDR3 is TGCGCCAGCAGCTTGGGCAGACTAATCGCGAGCACAGATACGCAGTATTTT.

The CDR3 nucleotides read TGTGCCAGCAGTTTAAAACAGGGCGAGCAGTACTTC. Protein: CASSLKQGEQYF. V and J are TRBV27 and TRBJ2-7; tentatively, D is TRBD1 (6 bases). Germline V CDR1 and CDR2: MNHEY, SMNVEV (reference sequence). Trimming left V 2 bases short and J 6 bases short, with 8 bases between. The CDR3 is 12 amino acids.

The genes are TRBV29-1 and TRBJ2-1, with D perhaps TRBD1 (6 bases). V was trimmed by 8 bases and J by 5 bases, leaving 10 bases between them. CDR1 is SQVTM and CDR2 is ANQGSEA in the germline V gene. This CDR3 has 11 residues. The CDR3 here is CSTRTDNEQFF. CDR3 nucleotide sequence: TGCAGCACTCGGACAGACAATGAGCAGTTCTTC.

The chain employs TRBV6-6 and TRBJ1-1; 8 bases fit TRBD1. V lost 4 bases and J lost 4; bases outside the gene matches: 11. Germline assignment: CDR1 MNHNY and CDR2 SVGAGI (reference sequence). The CDR3 loop spans 16 amino acids. The chain's CDR3 is CASSSRTGRSSTEAFF. Here the CDR3 DNA reads TGTGCCAGCAGTTCTCGGACAGGGAGGTCCTCCACTGAAGCTTTCTTT.